This T cell receptor (gamma chain) was retrieved from a study of Vδ1+ human thymocytes (dated by TCRdb to between 2017 and 2018). At the level of the whole study: mRNA-level TRG and TRD CDR3 repertoires of highly purified Vdelta1+ thymocytes from young children were characterised as a data resource. Earlier work had validated the multiplex-based CDR3 amplicon strategy against 5'RACE-based methods for generating CDR3 amplicons.

Thymic samples were depleted of alphabeta T cells, then CD3+ TCRVdelta1+ TCRVdelta2- thymocytes were FACS-sorted. Sorted Vdelta1+ thymocyte purity ranged from roughly 96% to 99.6%. The thymic specimens were obtained from roughly 8 paediatric patients, aged about 5 days to 17 months, who were having corrective cardiac surgery. Thymic tissue was dispersed, and mononuclear cells were isolated on a Histopaque-1077 density gradient. Staining used anti-TCRVdelta1 clone TS8.2, anti-TCRVdelta2 clone B6, anti-CD3 clone HIT3a and anti-TCRalphabeta clone IP26 antibodies. RNA extraction was carried out with the RNeasy mini kit, and reverse transcription was then done using Superscript III. CDR3 amplicons were generated by multiplex PCR with pooled V-gene forward primers and a constant-region reverse primer carrying Illumina adaptor overhangs. After gel purification, the amplicons were indexed with Nextera index primers during 7 to 8 additional PCR cycles and then purified using AMPure XP beads. Sequencing of libraries was performed on an Illumina MiSeq using paired-end 250 bp reads, dual indexing and a roughly 21% PhiX spike-in. The published analysis was carried out like this. Reads were quality checked with FastQC, and TRG read pairs were merged with ea-utils fastq-join. Annotation of sequences was performed with IMGT/HighV-QUEST, only productive sequences with unambiguous V-gene assignment were retained, and clonotypes were defined by identical CDR3 sequence. VDJtools 1.1.1, tcR 2.2.3, Treemap and vegan Shannon diversity in R 3.4.4 were used for downstream analysis. Clones were re-identified by TCRdb from the public reads with CATT, and rows with the same DNA were merged. The V and J calls come from TCRdb's annotation, not from the publication. For this sample there are more than 9,000 gamma-chain clones; around 40% appear just once. The top ten constitute roughly 2% of the sample.

Of note for this clone: The antigen this receptor binds is unknown. Base qualities are missing; no much larger clone stands one base away.

Points the paper makes about the study in general: Despite high sort purity, 15% to 25% of thymic TRD sequences were Vdelta2 (and few Vdelta3), unlike peripheral blood Vdelta1+ controls. Donors did not cluster by age or sex, so the analyses were not stratified by age or sex. The use of highly purified populations and single-cell validation was advised by the authors, since misinterpretation of bulk repertoire data could be caused by unexpected Vdelta2 sequences. Many TRG clonotypes were found to be shared between donors (up to roughly 6.9x10^3), whereas TRD repertoires were found to be essentially private (max about 100 shared). Thymic TRG and TRD repertoires appeared highly polyclonal with Gaussian CDR3 length distributions, unlike oligoclonal peripheral blood repertoires.

The CDR3 spans 13 residues, from the cysteine through the phenylalanine. Of all the DNA, just the CDR3 is kept, 39 bases in frame from base 1. The germline V end is reduced by 6 bases and the J end by 6 bases; junction bases left unmatched: 11. As encoded in the germline V gene, CDR1 is VINAFY while CDR2 is YDVSNSKD. The sequencing sample was made of Vdelta1+ gamma-delta thymocytes from the thymus. The sample's cell subset or site label is to be understood as: FACS-sorted CD3+ TCRalphabeta- TCRVdelta1+ TCRVdelta2- thymocytes. The rearranged segments are TRGV5 and TRGJ1 or TRGJ2. This TCR came from a boy younger than two who had congenital heart surgery. Here the CDR3 is given as CATWTWRSYKKLF. The nucleotide sequence reads as follows: TGTGCCACCTGGACCTGGCGGAGTTATAAGAAACTCTTT.